This TCR beta chain comes out of a study of metastatic and nonmetastatic thyroid tumors. In germline, CDR1 is SGHVS, CDR2 FQNEAQ. The CDR3 is 14 residues long. Trimming pared 4 bases from V and 7 bases from J, leaving 13 bases between. Original analysis: A papillary thyroid cancer distant-metastasis classifier was built from CDR3 differences across clinicopathological groups. TCRdb re-called clones from the PCR reads using MiXCR. The V and J calls come from TCRdb's annotation, not from the publication. The sample lists fewer than 35,000 clones; 18% were seen once. All patients were untreated before thyroid surgery. This clone was seen at least ten times.

V usage is TRBV7-8 and J usage is TRBJ1-4, with a tentative D call TRBD1 (5 bases). This receptor was taken from a female donor with papillary thyroid cancer or a benign thyroid nodule (not recorded which). Some clones in this sample may be carry-over from other donors' samples. The specimen was blood. Here the CDR3 DNA reads TGTGCCAGCAGCTATAGATCAGGGAGTGAAAAACTGTTTTTT. Its translation is CASSYRSGSEKLFF.